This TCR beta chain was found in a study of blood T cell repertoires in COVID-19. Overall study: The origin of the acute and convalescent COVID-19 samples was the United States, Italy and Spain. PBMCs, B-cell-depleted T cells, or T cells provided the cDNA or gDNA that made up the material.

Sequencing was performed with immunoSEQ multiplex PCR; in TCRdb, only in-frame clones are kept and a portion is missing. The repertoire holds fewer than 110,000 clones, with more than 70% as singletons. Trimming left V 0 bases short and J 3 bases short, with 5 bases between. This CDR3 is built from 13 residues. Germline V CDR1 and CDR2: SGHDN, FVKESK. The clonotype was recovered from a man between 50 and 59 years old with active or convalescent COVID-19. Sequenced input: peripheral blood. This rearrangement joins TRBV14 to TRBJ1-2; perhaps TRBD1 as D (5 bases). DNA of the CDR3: TGTGCCAGCAGCCAAGACAGGGACTATGGCTACACCTTC. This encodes CASSQDRDYGYTF.